Described below is a single T cell receptor (beta chain) sequence and its context. Its specificity is not known. This entry comes from a study of cytomegalovirus exposure and HLA in healthy donors. Study-wide context: A prior study identified just under 120 million unique TCR beta sequences from about 179 million T cells. Study conclusions and caveats: Highest at DRB1 and lowest at HLA-C, TCR association rates differed among HLA loci in a later analysis. A later analysis linked more than 15,000 TCR beta sequences to HLA alleles at 0.05 false discovery rate.

The PCR used 60 Vbeta and 13 Jbeta primers. Sequencing used immunoSEQ multiplex PCR; TCRdb keeps in-frame clones, though not all of them. This repertoire includes about 77,000 clones. Trimming stripped 1 base from V and 1 base from J, with 7 bases between. CDR1 and CDR2 (germline): SNHLY, FYNNEI. The CDR3 has 14 amino acids. The TCR comes from a man between 45 and 60 years old in good health and CMV-seropositive. The sample comprised PBMCs. The chain uses TRBV2 and TRBJ1-1; D gene ambiguous. CDR3 nucleotide sequence: TGTGCCAGCAGTGAAGGGCAGAAGAACACTGAAGCTTTCTTT. Translating it yields CASSEGQKNTEAFF.